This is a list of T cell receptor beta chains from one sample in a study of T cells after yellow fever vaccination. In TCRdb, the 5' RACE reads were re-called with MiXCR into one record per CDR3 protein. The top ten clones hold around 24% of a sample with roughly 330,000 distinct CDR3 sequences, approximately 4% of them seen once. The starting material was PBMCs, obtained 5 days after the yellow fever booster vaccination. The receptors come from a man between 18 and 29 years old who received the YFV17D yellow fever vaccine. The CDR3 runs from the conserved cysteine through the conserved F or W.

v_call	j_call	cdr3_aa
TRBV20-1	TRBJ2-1	CSASHPYNEQFF
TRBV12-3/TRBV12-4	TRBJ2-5	CASSYFPGQGVGTQYF
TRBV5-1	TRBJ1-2	CASSPRMDRRIDYGYTF
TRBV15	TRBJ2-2	CATSLAWGVGAGELFF
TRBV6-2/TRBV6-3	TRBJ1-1	CASSVLDRGTEAFF
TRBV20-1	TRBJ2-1	CSAGRRGVHNEQFF
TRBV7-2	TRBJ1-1	CASSAARVGEAFF
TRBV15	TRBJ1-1	CATSKSGGYTEAFF
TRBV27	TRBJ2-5	CASSLHPSGGPQETQYF
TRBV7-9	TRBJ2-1	CASSQGQGRNEQFF
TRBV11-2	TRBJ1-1	CASSLGDGRAFF
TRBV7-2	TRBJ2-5	CASSSKQGAGGETQYF
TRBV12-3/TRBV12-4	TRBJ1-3	CASRDSGNTIYF
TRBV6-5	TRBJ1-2	CASSYQRSSNYGYTF
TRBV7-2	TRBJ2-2	CASSQARQDTGELFF
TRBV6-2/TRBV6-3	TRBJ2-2	CASNTPLGGGPGELFF
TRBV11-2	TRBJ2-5	CASSLGSAQTETQYF
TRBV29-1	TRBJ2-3	CSVEHRGTDTQYF
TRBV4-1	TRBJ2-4	CASSTLAGGGSKNIQYF
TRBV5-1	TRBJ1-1	CASRDPSLNTEAFF
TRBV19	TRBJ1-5	CASSIGFRDSNQPQHF
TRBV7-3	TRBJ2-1	CASSLGFGNEQFF
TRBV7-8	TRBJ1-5	CASSPQQGNGNQPQHF
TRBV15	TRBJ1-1	CATSRGNSLNTEAFF
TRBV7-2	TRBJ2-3	CASSSAGGPADTQYF
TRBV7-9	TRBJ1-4	CASSPPEGGRGNEKLFF
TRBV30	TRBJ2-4	CAWSKRLGGRGNIQYF
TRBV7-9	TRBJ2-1	CAIRAGGQAEQFF
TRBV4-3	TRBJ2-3	CASSQTGASTDTQYF
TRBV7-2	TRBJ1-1	CASSPQERTEAFF
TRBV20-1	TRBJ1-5	CSARDPGKDQPQHF
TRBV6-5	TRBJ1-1	CASTEEGGSTEAFF
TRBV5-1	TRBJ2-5	CASSLGPAGQETQYF
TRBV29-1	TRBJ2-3	CSVEGRGQGKDTQYF
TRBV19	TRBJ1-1	CATATKRNTEAFF
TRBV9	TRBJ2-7	CASSVGAGGTYEQYF
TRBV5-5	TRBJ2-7	CASSHSAGYEQYF
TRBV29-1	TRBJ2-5	CSVRQQETQYF